The 8 T cell receptor beta chains in this list originate from one sample, sequenced in a study of OX40 agonist ivuxolimab in advanced cancers. Library prep was done by the immunoSEQ multiplex PCR assay. Sourced from immuneACCESS, this table was stored by TCRdb with only in-frame sequences that have V and J called. A share of the clones is absent; for the studies checked, an unresolved V gene accounts for under half, and the remainder has no known explanation. For this sample the table gives tens of thousands of clones, of which 85% to 95% were detected only once. Together, the top ten hold around 15% of the sample. Material: CD4+ or CD8+ T cells sorted from blood, obtained in a trial of the OX40 agonist ivuxolimab. These receptors were taken from an adult with an advanced solid tumor such as melanoma, head and neck, liver or kidney cancer.

This chain uses TRBV28 with TRBJ1-4; TRBD1 agrees at 8 bases. V lost 5 bases and J lost 7; bases outside the gene matches: 9. The CDR3 has 15 residues. Germline-derived CDR1 and CDR2 are MDHEN and SYDVKM. The CDR3: CASSPRTGLSEKLFF. CDR3 coding DNA: TGTGCCAGCAGTCCACGGACAGGGCTAAGTGAAAAACTGTTTTTT.

CDR3 coding DNA: TGTGCCAGCAGCTTCCTTTCCTACGAGCAGTACTTC. Its translation: CASSFLSYEQYF. The rearrangement uses TRBV7-8 and TRBJ2-7; D not resolved. This CDR3 has 12 residues. V was trimmed by 3 bases and J by 1 base, leaving 4 bases between them. The V gene's germline CDR1 is SGHVS and CDR2 FQNEAQ.

This chain uses TRBV19 with TRBJ2-1; D could derive from TRBD1 or TRBD2 (5 bases each). The germline V and J ends were trimmed by 3 bases and 1 base, with 10 bases remaining between them. CDR3 length: 15 amino acids. Germline values: CDR1 LNHDA, CDR2 SQIVND (reference sequence). DNA for the CDR3: TGTGCCAGTAGTATTGGGGGAGAATCCTACAATGAGCAGTTCTTC. Amino acid sequence: CASSIGGESYNEQFF.

The genes are TRBV20-1 and TRBJ2-3; no clear D. Trimming cost V 5 bases and J 5 bases, with 5 bases left between them. The CDR3 totals 10 residues. Germline CDR1 and CDR2: DFQATT and SNEGSKA (reference sequence). CDR3 coding DNA: TGCAGTGCTCGAATAGATACGCAGTATTTT. As protein: CSARIDTQYF.

This rearrangement joins TRBV11-2 to TRBJ2-7; weak D call: TRBD1 (6 bases). This CDR3 comprises 13 residues. V lost 4 bases, J lost 7 bases, and 14 bases lay in between. Germline assignment: CDR1 SGHAT and CDR2 FQNNGV. The CDR3 DNA sequence: TGTGCCAGCAGCTACGGACAGCCGGAAGAGCAGTACTTC. This encodes CASSYGQPEEQYF.

The chain links TRBV7-8 to TRBJ1-1; perhaps TRBD1 as D (5 bases). V lost 0 bases and J lost 6, with 14 bases in between. Per germline, CDR1 SGHVS and CDR2 FQNEAQ. This CDR3 region has 15 residues. The CDR3 loop is CASSLAGPKGAEAFF. CDR3 DNA: TGTGCCAGCAGCTTAGCGGGCCCAAAAGGGGCTGAAGCTTTCTTT.

The CDR3, as DNA: TGTGCCTGGAGTTTGGGTGGGGGCCCTGATACGCAGTATTTT. This codes for CAWSLGGGPDTQYF. The rearrangement uses TRBV30 and TRBJ2-3; tentative D call: TRBD1 (6 bases). Per germline, CDR1 GTSNPN and CDR2 SVGIG (reference sequence). The CDR3 length is 14 residues. V was clipped by 2 bases and J by 6 bases, with 15 bases between them.

The rearrangement uses TRBV5-6 and TRBJ2-7; perhaps TRBD1 as D (6 bases). V was pared by 3 bases and J by 4 bases, with 14 bases between. CDR3 length: 14 residues. Germline V gene sequence: CDR1 SGHDT, CDR2 YYEEEE. Here the CDR3 DNA reads TGTGCCAGCAGCTCGGGACACGGGGCTTACGAGCAGTACTTC. It encodes CASSSGHGAYEQYF.